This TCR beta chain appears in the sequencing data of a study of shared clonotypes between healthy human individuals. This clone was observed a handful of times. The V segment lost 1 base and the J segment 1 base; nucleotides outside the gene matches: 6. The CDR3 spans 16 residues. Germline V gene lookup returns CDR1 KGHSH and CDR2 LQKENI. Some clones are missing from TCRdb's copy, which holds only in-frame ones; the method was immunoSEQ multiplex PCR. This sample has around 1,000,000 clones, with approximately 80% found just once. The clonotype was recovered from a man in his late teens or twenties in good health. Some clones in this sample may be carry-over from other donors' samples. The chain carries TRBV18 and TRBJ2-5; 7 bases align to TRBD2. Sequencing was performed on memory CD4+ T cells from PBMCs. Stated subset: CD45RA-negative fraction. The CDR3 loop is CASSPRSAGTQETQYF. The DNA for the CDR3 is TGTGCCAGCTCACCACGATCAGCGGGGACCCAAGAGACCCAGTACTTC.